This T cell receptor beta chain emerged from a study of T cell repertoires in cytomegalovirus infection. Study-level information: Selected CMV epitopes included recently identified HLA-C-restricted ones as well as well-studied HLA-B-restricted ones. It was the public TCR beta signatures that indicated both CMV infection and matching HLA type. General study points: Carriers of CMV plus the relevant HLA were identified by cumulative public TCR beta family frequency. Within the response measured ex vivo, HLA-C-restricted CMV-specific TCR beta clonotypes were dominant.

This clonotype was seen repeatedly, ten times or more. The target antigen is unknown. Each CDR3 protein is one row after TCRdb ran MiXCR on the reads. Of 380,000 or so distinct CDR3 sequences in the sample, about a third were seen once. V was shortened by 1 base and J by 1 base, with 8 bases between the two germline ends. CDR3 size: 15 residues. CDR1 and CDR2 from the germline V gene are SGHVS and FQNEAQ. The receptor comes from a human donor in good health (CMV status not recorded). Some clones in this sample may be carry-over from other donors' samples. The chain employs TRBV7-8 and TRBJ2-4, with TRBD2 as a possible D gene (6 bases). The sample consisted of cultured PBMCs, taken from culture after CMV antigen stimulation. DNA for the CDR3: TGTGCCAGCAGCTTAGGGGACTCGGCCAAAAACATTCAGTACTTC. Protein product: CASSLGDSAKNIQYF.